Shown below are 14 T cell receptor beta chains from a single sample sequenced in a study of blood T cells in healthy people across ages. Together with a sample-barcoded 5' primer, a J-beta primer mix was included in a second PCR lasting about 6 to 11 cycles. TCRdb reprocessed the 5' RACE reads via MiXCR and lists one record per CDR3 protein. The sample has around 2 million distinct CDR3 sequences; about two fifths are singletons. Sample: blood. These TCRs come from a human donor in good health.

The table lists this clonotype with a count of one. This chain links TRBV12-3 or TRBV12-4 with TRBJ1-5, with 8 bases aligning to TRBD1. The CDR3 loop spans 13 amino acids. After removal of 6 bases from V and 7 bases from J, the junction contained 5 bases not matched to a gene. The CDR3 loop reads CASRLGQGQPQHF. CDR3 nucleotide sequence: TGTGCCAGCAGACTCGGACAGGGACAGCCCCAGCATTTT.

This chain uses TRBV7-2 with TRBJ1-1, with 12 bases fitting TRBD1. V shed 3 bases, J shed 3 bases, and the junction held 5 bases outside the gene matches. This CDR3 has 16 amino acids. Per germline, CDR1 SGHTA and CDR2 FQGNSA. The CDR3 here is CASSLGQGAAHTEAFF. Written as DNA, the CDR3 is TGTGCCAGCAGCTTGGGACAGGGGGCCGCGCACACTGAAGCTTTCTTT.

This clonotype was counted only a few times. This chain uses TRBV5-1 with TRBJ1-2; TRBD1 agrees at 8 bases. This CDR3 has 16 residues. Trimming cost V 0 bases and J 3 bases; bases outside gene matches: 7. Germline values: CDR1 SGHRS, CDR2 YFSETQ. CDR3 in DNA: TGCGCCAGCAGCTTGGAGGGACAGGATTATTACTATGGCTACACCTTC. Its translation is CASSLEGQDYYYGYTF.

This clonotype was seen a handful of times. This sequence joins TRBV5-4 and TRBJ2-3; D possibly corresponds to TRBD1 (5 bases). CDR3 length: 15 residues. The V gene lost 2 bases and the J gene lost 8 bases, with 18 bases spanning the gap. Looked up from germline, CDR1 is SGHNT and CDR2 is YYREEE (reference sequence). CDR3 nucleotides: TGTGCCAGCAGCTTATGGCAGGGTCACTCTGTTACGCAGTATTTT. Residues: CASSLWQGHSVTQYF.

This chain joins TRBV9 and TRBJ1-1, with a weak D call TRBD1 (5 bases). The CDR3 covers 15 residues. The V end lost 8 bases, the J end lost 0 bases, and 17 bases lay between the germline ends. CDR1 is SGDLS, CDR2 YYNGEE, per germline. DNA for the CDR3: TGTGCCAGTAGCAAGCAGAGGGGCATGAACACTGAAGCTTTCTTT. Protein sequence: CASSKQRGMNTEAFF.

The chain combines TRBV20-1 with TRBJ1-1; D call uncertain. Between the trimmed V and J ends, which lost 0 bases and 1 base, there was a span of 6 bases. Per the germline V gene, CDR1 is DFQATT and CDR2 is SNEGSKA (reference sequence). CDR3 length equals 13 residues. The CDR3 DNA sequence: TGCAGTGCTAGAGATACACGGAACACTGAAGCTTTCTTT. Translating it yields CSARDTRNTEAFF.

The genes are TRBV6-2 or TRBV6-3 and TRBJ2-1, with 9 bases fitting TRBD1. Looked up from germline, CDR1 is MNHEY and CDR2 is SVGEGT. After removal of 8 bases from V and 9 bases from J, the junction contained 5 bases not matched to a gene. This CDR3 spans 12 amino acids. The CDR3 sequence: CASGTGWGEQFF. CDR3 DNA: TGTGCCAGCGGGACAGGGTGGGGTGAGCAGTTCTTC.

J is TRBJ2-2 and V is TRBV6-1; D remains unclear. Germline values: CDR1 MNHNS, CDR2 SASEGT. Trimming took off 6 bases at V and 4 bases at J, with 18 bases between the two ends. This CDR3 comprises 16 residues. The DNA of the CDR3 is TGTGCCAGCAGACAGAACAGATTCTTCGTCACCGGGGAGCTGTTTTTT. Its translation is CASRQNRFFVTGELFF.

This chain connects TRBV6-2 or TRBV6-3 to TRBJ1-4; a possible D gene is TRBD1 (5 bases). The germline V and J ends were trimmed by 8 bases and 11 bases, with 18 bases remaining between them. Germline values: CDR1 MNHEY, CDR2 SVGEGT. This CDR3 is built from 13 residues. The CDR3 reads CASSYRRQRKLFF. The DNA of the CDR3 is TGTGCCAGCTCCTACCGGAGACAGCGGAAACTGTTTTTT.

This clonotype was counted a few times. V is TRBV5-1 and J is TRBJ2-2; TRBD1 agrees at 7 bases. Per germline, CDR1 SGHRS and CDR2 YFSETQ. V trimming: 4 bases; J trimming: 4 bases; junction bases outside the gene matches: 7. This CDR3 has 15 amino acids. The CDR3 protein is CASSSGQVSTGELFF. CDR3 coding DNA: TGCGCCAGCAGCAGTGGACAGGTCTCCACCGGGGAGCTGTTTTTT.

J is TRBJ1-2 and V is TRBV4-2, with a weak D call TRBD1 (6 bases). V shed 0 bases and J shed 2 bases, with 10 bases lying between them. From germline, CDR1 is LGHNA and CDR2 YNFKEQ. This CDR3 comprises 15 residues. The CDR3 DNA follows: TGTGCCAGCAGCCAAGATAGGACAGAAAACTATGGCTACACCTTC. It translates to CASSQDRTENYGYTF.

This clonotype appeared a few times. The gene calls are TRBV7-2 and TRBJ2-7; the match to TRBD2 covers 11 bases. Germline V gene lookup returns CDR1 SGHTA and CDR2 FQGNSA. J lost 2 bases, V lost 3 bases, and 6 bases had no gene match. CDR3 length: 16 amino acids. CDR3 in DNA: TGTGCCAGCAGCTTTGGACTAGCGGGTCTTACCTACGAGCAGTACTTC. As protein: CASSFGLAGLTYEQYF. Looking up the rest from reference TRBV7-2 and TRBJ2-7 gives the full variable domain: GAGVSQSPSNKVTEKGKDVELRCDPISGHTALYWYRQSLGQGLEFLIYFQGNSAPDKSGLPSDRFSAERTGGSVSTLTIQRTQQEDSAVYLCASSFGLAGLTYEQYFGPGTRLTVT.

The CDR3: CASSKYRDGQETQYF. The CDR3 DNA follows: TGTGCCAGCAGTAAATACCGGGACGGCCAAGAGACCCAGTACTTC. The chain combines TRBV28 with TRBJ2-5, with D perhaps TRBD1 or TRBD2 (5 bases each). Trimming removed 5 bases at V and 1 base at J, with 14 bases between. CDR1 is MDHEN, CDR2 SYDVKM, per germline. CDR3 length equals 15 residues. Filled out from reference TRBV28 and TRBJ2-5, the complete variable domain reads DVKVTQSSRYLVKRTGEKVFLECVQDMDHENMFWYRQDPGLGLRLIYFSYDVKMKEKGDIPEGYSVSREKKERFSLILESASTNQTSMYLCASSKYRDGQETQYFGPGTRLLVL.

V usage is TRBV20-1 and J usage is TRBJ2-7, with 7 bases lining up with TRBD1. Germline CDR1 and CDR2: DFQATT and SNEGSKA (reference sequence). The junction had 5 bases not matched to a gene; V was cut back by 5 bases and J by 4 bases. CDR3 length: 12 residues. The CDR3, as DNA: TGCAGTGCTCGTGGGACAGTTTACGAGCAGTACTTC. Protein: CSARGTVYEQYF.